This TCR beta chain derives from a study of technical replicates of blood from a few donors. Germline V lookup: CDR1 MGHDK, CDR2 SYGVNS. CDR3 size: 13 residues. Trimming cost V 1 base and J 5 bases, with 8 bases left between them. Some clones are missing from TCRdb's copy, which holds only in-frame ones; the method was immunoSEQ multiplex PCR. The repertoire holds about 89,000 clones, with about 94% as singletons. What was sequenced was T cells isolated from PBMCs. The receptor's source is a human donor in good health. This chain uses TRBV25-1 with TRBJ2-5, with D uncertain. CDR3 amino acids: CASSEWSGETQYF. In DNA, the CDR3 is TGTGCCAGCAGTGAATGGAGTGGGGAGACCCAGTACTTC.